Listed below are T cell receptor beta chains from one sample, sequenced in a study of T-cell memory formation after mild COVID-19. TCRdb itself ran the 5' RACE reads through MiXCR, one entry per CDR3 protein. Of roughly 250,000 distinct CDR3 sequences in the sample, roughly 15% were seen once. Sequences were obtained from PBMCs or a T cell subset sorted from them (not recorded which). The source of these receptors is a man aged 18 to 29 who had mild COVID-19 (a few samples of this study predate the infection). Cell type and time point are not known. The CDR3 runs from the conserved cysteine through the conserved F or W. Fields, in order: CDR3 length, D gene, clone size, V gene, J gene, CDR3 protein, CDR3 DNA. The D gene is left open where the match is weak. Clone size is stated in some rows and not others, as once, few, many or a class when expanded.

14	TRBD2	.	TRBV5-5	TRBJ2-5	CASSWGGFSETQYF	TGTGCCAGCAGCTGGGGGGGGTTTTCGGAGACCCAGTACTTC
18	.	few	TRBV12-3/TRBV12-4	TRBJ1-1	CASSLFTRGLIMNTEAFF	TGTGCCAGCAGTTTATTCACCAGGGGCCTTATCATGAACACTGAAGCTTTCTTT
15	TRBD2	few	TRBV7-3	TRBJ2-1	CASSPSGGGYNEQFF	TGTGCCAGCAGCCCTAGCGGGGGGGGCTACAATGAGCAGTTCTTC
9	.	few	TRBV6-4	TRBJ2-5	CASRGTQYF	TGTGCCAGCAGAGGGACCCAGTACTTC
15	.	.	TRBV4-3	TRBJ1-5	CASSQDWGDNQPKHF	TGCGCCAGCAGCCAAGATTGGGGGGACAATCAGCCCAAGCATTTT
14	.	few	TRBV5-1	TRBJ1-6	CASSTGTMNSPLHF	TGCGCCAGCAGCACCGGGACGATGAATTCACCCCTCCACTTT
13	.	many	TRBV7-2	TRBJ1-1	CASSSRERAEAFF	TGTGCCAGCAGCTCCAGGGAGAGGGCTGAAGCTTTCTTT
17	.	few	TRBV5-1	TRBJ2-1	CASSLNTGTGLSVWQFF	TGCGCCAGCAGCTTAAATACCGGGACCGGGCTAAGTGTATGGCAGTTCTTC
12	.	few	TRBV6-2/TRBV6-3	TRBJ2-1	CASSYRLNEQFF	TGTGCCAGCAGTTACCGCTTAAATGAGCAGTTCTTC
17	.	few	TRBV5-1	TRBJ1-4	CASSLGIDAATNEKLFF	TGCGCCAGCAGCTTGGGAATAGATGCAGCAACTAATGAAAAACTGTTTTTT
18	.	few	TRBV12-3/TRBV12-4	TRBJ1-5	CASSLVQLGGRQVNPQHF	TGTGCCAGCAGTTTAGTCCAGCTTGGGGGGCGTCAGGTTAACCCGCAGCATTTT
12	TRBD1	few	TRBV7-8	TRBJ2-3	CASSSGQGTQYF	TGTGCCAGCAGCTCAGGACAGGGAACGCAGTATTTT
14	.	few	TRBV5-1	TRBJ2-1	CASSFQGWGNEQFF	TGCGCCAGCAGCTTTCAGGGTTGGGGCAATGAGCAGTTCTTC
14	.	.	TRBV20-1	TRBJ2-5	CSARDRRGQETQYF	TGCAGTGCTAGAGATCGGAGGGGTCAAGAGACCCAGTACTTC
16	TRBD2	many	TRBV12-3/TRBV12-4	TRBJ2-1	CASSLLAGGRYNEQFF	TGTGCCAGCAGTTTATTGGCGGGGGGGCGTTACAATGAGCAGTTCTTC
14	.	.	TRBV5-1	TRBJ1-2	CASSSIEGDYGYTF	TGCGCCAGCAGCTCCATTGAGGGAGACTATGGCTACACCTTC
14	TRBD1	few	TRBV4-3	TRBJ2-5	CASSQAGQGETQYF	TGCGCCAGCAGCCAGGCAGGACAGGGAGAGACCCAGTACTTC
13	.	few	TRBV12-5	TRBJ1-5	CASGAEEGQPQHF	TGTGCCAGCGGCGCGGAGGAGGGGCAGCCCCAGCATTTT
16	TRBD1	few	TRBV5-1	TRBJ2-5	CASSPRQGGLEETQYF	TGCGCCAGCAGCCCGCGACAAGGGGGCTTGGAAGAGACCCAGTACTTC
13	.	few	TRBV7-8	TRBJ2-3	CASSLSWSSAQYF	TGTGCCAGCAGCTTAAGTTGGAGTTCGGCGCAGTATTTT
14	.	few	TRBV7-2	TRBJ2-2	CASEFQANTGELFF	TGTGCCAGCGAGTTTCAGGCTAACACCGGGGAGCTGTTTTTT
11	TRBD1	.	TRBV19	TRBJ1-2	CGTGHTYGYTF	TGCGGGACAGGCCATACCTATGGCTACACCTTC
14	.	few	TRBV5-5	TRBJ1-4	CASSTGTSWGKLFF	TGTGCCAGCTCTACCGGGACCTCATGGGGAAAACTGTTTTTT
15	.	.	TRBV4-3	TRBJ1-5	CASSQALMSNQPQHF	TGCGCCAGCAGCCAGGCCTTGATGAGCAATCAGCCCCAGCATTTT